This T cell receptor beta chain originates from a study of Graves' ophthalmopathy and Graves' hyperthyroidism. Study observations and caveats: Blood shared most expanded thyroid clonotypes above 0.001 frequency. The 13-signature model separated ophthalmopathy from stable hyperthyroidism at 85% to 90% sensitivity and nearly 82% specificity.

This clonotype was counted at least ten times. What it recognizes is unknown. From RNA, the CDR3 regions of TCR beta chains were amplified and sequenced. An opening RT-PCR round employed HTBI primers and preceded a second-round multiplex PCR. In TCRdb, the multiplex PCR reads were re-called with MiXCR into one record per CDR3 protein. Seen here are about 400,000 distinct CDR3 sequences, about a sixth observed once, and the top ten hold 1.6%. The CDR3 consists of 15 residues. Germline V gene data show CDR1 as ENHRY and CDR2 as SYGVKD. Trimming took 11 bases from V and 0 from J, leaving 20 bases between them.

V and J are TRBV10-3 and TRBJ2-7; D is possibly TRBD1 (6 bases). This receptor was obtained from a woman aged 18-29 years with Graves' ophthalmopathy. Source material: peripheral blood. The CDR3: CAAPPSQGSSYEQYF. For the CDR3, the DNA is TGTGCCGCCCCACCTTCACAGGGCAGCTCCTACGAGCAGTACTTC.